Below, 6 T cell receptor beta chains from the same sample are listed, as sequenced in a study of beta chain features in type 1 diabetes. Expressed TCRB transcripts got sequenced, as all isolated RNA was reverse transcribed. Sequenced by immunoSEQ multiplex PCR; TCRdb stores in-frame clones only, minus some. Altogether 500,000 to 850,000 clones are present, 11% to 15% being singletons, with the ten largest covering 0.035% to 0.04%. These receptors are not linked to any known antigen. Broader study findings: All four CD4+ subsets of Type 1 diabetes patients contained TCRB CDR3s that were moderately but significantly shorter.

Sequences were obtained from naive CD4+ T cells from blood. Every receptor here comes from a young man with type 1 diabetes.

This clone came up a few times. The chain couples TRBV4-1 to TRBJ1-1; TRBD1 is a possible D gene (5 bases). V dropped 4 bases and J dropped 4 bases, with 16 bases sitting between them. CDR1 is MGHRA, CDR2 YSYEKL, per germline. CDR3 length equals 15 residues. The CDR3 loop is CASSPPLGHGTEAFF. In DNA form, the CDR3 reads TGCGCCAGCAGCCCCCCATTGGGGCACGGCACTGAAGCTTTCTTT.

This chain joins TRBV7-2 and TRBJ1-1; TRBD1 aligns across 7 bases. Germline CDR1 SGHTA, CDR2 FQGNSA. The V gene end was trimmed by 5 bases and the J gene end by 2 bases; junction bases not matched to a gene: 5. The CDR3 has 14 residues. The DNA for the CDR3 is TGTGCCAGCAGCCCCGGACAGGTAAACACTGAAGCTTTCTTT. Amino acid sequence: CASSPGQVNTEAFF.

The chain joins TRBV2 to TRBJ2-5; unclear D gene. This CDR3 region has 14 residues. Germline V gives CDR1 SNHLY, CDR2 FYNNEI. The V gene lost 4 bases and the J gene lost 5 bases, with 14 bases spanning the gap. CDR3 amino acids: CASSGRTSGETQYF. Written as DNA, the CDR3 is TGTGCCAGCAGTGGGAGAACGTCCGGGGAGACCCAGTACTTC.

This clone was counted only a few times. The V call is TRBV4-1, the J call TRBJ1-5; D is unresolved. Germline assignment: CDR1 MGHRA and CDR2 YSYEKL. V lost 4 bases, J lost 4 bases, and 20 bases lay in between. The CDR3 has 17 amino acids. In nucleotides, the CDR3 is TGCGCCAGCAGCCGTCTCGTGGGGTTCGGGAAAAATCAGCCCCAGCATTTT. Its translation: CASSRLVGFGKNQPQHF.

This clone was observed a handful of times. This chain connects TRBV5-4 to TRBJ1-4; D is possibly TRBD1 (5 bases). V was pared by 3 bases and J by 0 bases, with 9 bases between. Germline CDR1 SGHNT, CDR2 YYREEE (reference sequence). The CDR3 totals 15 residues. CDR3 bases: TGTGCCAGCAGCTCCGCAGGGACAACTAATGAAAAACTGTTTTTT. This encodes CASSSAGTTNEKLFF.

In its sample, this clone was seen a few times. The chain is built from TRBV9 and TRBJ1-1; no definite D call. The CDR3 loop spans 14 amino acids. Germline loops: CDR1 SGDLS, CDR2 YYNGEE. V was shortened by 1 base and J by 0 bases, with 7 bases between the two germline ends. The CDR3: CASSVNPVNTEAFF. In DNA, the CDR3 is TGTGCCAGCAGCGTAAATCCGGTGAACACTGAAGCTTTCTTT.